A single sample is the source of the 23 T cell receptor beta chains below, sequenced in a study of low-dose radiotherapy and immunotherapy resistance in tumors. TRAV- and TRBV-specific primers primed first-strand cDNA, covering alpha and beta chains. Using a constant-region primer together with a V-primer adapter, TCRs were subjected to 20 PCR cycles of amplification. TCRdb itself ran the reads through MiXCR, one entry per CDR3 protein. The table has about 39,000 distinct CDR3 sequences, less than 25% seen once. The time point: after trial treatment. Sample treatment: LDRT plus nivolumab, ipilimumab, low-dose cyclophosphamide and aspirin (RACIN trial). The material was PBMCs, obtained after low-dose radiotherapy plus immunotherapy. All receptors come from a female donor with ovarian cancer.

This clonotype was recorded many times. The genes are TRBV12-3 or TRBV12-4 and TRBJ1-6; D might be TRBD1 (5 bases). The V gene lost 5 bases and the J gene lost 10 bases, with 15 bases spanning the gap. This CDR3 has 14 amino acids. CDR3 coding DNA: TGTGCCAGCAGTCTGTGGGGGGATCGATCACCCCTCCACTTT. It encodes CASSLWGDRSPLHF.

This clonotype has at least ten counts. It is unclear where the CDR3 begins or ends on the DNA, so no DNA is shown, and the CDR3 is as TCRdb lists it. The rearrangement links TRBV2 to TRBJ2-3; the D call TRBD1 from the table was never checked on the DNA. Termini included, the CDR3 measures 17 amino acids. Germline V lookup: CDR1 SNHLY, CDR2 FYNNEI. The CDR3 spells CASITGGRASTDTQYFF.

The table lists this clonotype with a few counts. This chain links TRBV12-5 with TRBJ2-5; no reliable D call. In germline, CDR1 is LGHNT, CDR2 FRNRAP. V was cut by 5 bases and J by 4 bases, with 14 bases left in between. The CDR3 loop spans 14 amino acids. As DNA, the CDR3 is TGTGCTAGTGGTCCCGACACAACCCGAGAGACCCAGTACTTC. Protein: CASGPDTTRETQYF.

On this clonotype itself: Compared with germline, one end of the junction differs, possibly owing to a read error. The chain uses TRBV12-3 or TRBV12-4 and TRBJ2-1; 9 nucleotides agree with TRBD2. The CDR3 spans 14 residues. The CDR3 DNA is TGTTCCAGCAGTTGGCCTAGCGGGGACAATGAGCAGTTCTTC. It codes for CSSSWPSGDNEQFF.

There are many counts of this clonotype. In DNA form, the CDR3 reads TGCAGTGCTAGAGATGGGGGAGGTCTAGCCAAAAACATTCAGTACTTC. Its translation is CSARDGGGLAKNIQYF. This rearrangement joins TRBV20-1 to TRBJ2-4; possible D gene TRBD2, 6 bases. V shed 0 bases and J shed 0 bases, with 12 bases lying between them. Germline V lookup: CDR1 DFQATT, CDR2 SNEGSKA (reference sequence). The CDR3 has 16 residues.

CDR3 in DNA: TGTGCCAGCAGCTTTAAAGGACAGGGGAACGAAAAACTGTTTTTT. It encodes CASSFKGQGNEKLFF. This chain connects TRBV5-4 to TRBJ1-4; 9 bases line up with TRBD1. The CDR3 runs 15 residues. Germline trimming cut 2 bases from V and 8 bases from J; bases unmatched to any gene: 7. Per the germline V gene, CDR1 is SGHNT and CDR2 is YYREEE (reference sequence).

This clonotype has at least ten counts. The CDR3 coding sequence is TGTGCCAGCAGCTTAAGTTGGTCGCAGCAGTTCTTC. This encodes CASSLSWSQQFF. V gene TRBV7-2 combines with J gene TRBJ2-1; D is undetermined. The length of the CDR3 is 12 residues. Germline V gene data show CDR1 as SGHTA and CDR2 as FQGNSA. The V end lost 2 bases, the J end lost 11 bases, and 10 bases lay between the germline ends.

In its sample, this clonotype was seen a few times. The J gene is TRBJ2-7, the V gene TRBV6-5, with D tentatively TRBD1 or TRBD2 (5 bases each). V gave up 0 bases and J gave up 2 bases, with 8 bases separating them. Germline V gene data show CDR1 as MNHEY and CDR2 as SVGAGI. This CDR3 is built from 14 residues. The CDR3, as DNA: TGTGCCAGCAGTTACTCGTTGGGGGCCTACGAGCAGTACTTC. It encodes CASSYSLGAYEQYF.

DNA of the CDR3: TGTGCCAGCAGCCCGGGGGGGGAGAGAGGCTACACCTTC. Protein product: CASSPGGERGYTF. J is TRBJ1-2 and V is TRBV5-4; D perhaps matches TRBD1 (5 bases). This CDR3 has 13 amino acids. Per germline, CDR1 SGHNT and CDR2 YYREEE (reference sequence). V was pared by 4 bases and J by 8 bases, with 15 bases between.

The gene calls are TRBV9 and TRBJ2-1; 11 bases line up with TRBD2. CDR3 length: 15 residues. CDR1 is SGDLS, CDR2 YYNGEE, per germline. J lost 6 bases, V lost 3 bases, and 5 bases had no gene match. The CDR3 sequence is CASSGHGTSGNEQFF. DNA of the CDR3: TGTGCCAGCAGCGGACACGGGACTAGCGGCAATGAGCAGTTCTTC.

The sample holds many counts of this clonotype. This chain uses TRBV19 with TRBJ1-5, with D possibly TRBD1 on 6 matching bases. Trimming shortened V by 10 bases and J by 2 bases, and 12 bases separated the two germline ends. Germline lookup yields CDR1 LNHDA and CDR2 SQIVND (reference sequence). The CDR3 extends over 13 amino acids. Here the CDR3 DNA reads TGTGCCACCTGCAGGGGCGGCAATCAGCCCCAGCATTTT. Protein sequence: CATCRGGNQPQHF.

This clonotype was seen at least ten times. This rearrangement joins TRBV11-2 to TRBJ2-1; 11 positions match TRBD2. CDR1 and CDR2 (germline): SGHAT, FQNNGV. This CDR3 is built from 15 residues. V was clipped by 2 bases and J by 3 bases; unmatched bases: 0. The DNA of the CDR3 is TGTGCCAGCAGCTTAACTAGCGGGGGCTACAATGAGCAGTTCTTC. Protein product: CASSLTSGGYNEQFF.

The V and J genes are TRBV14 and TRBJ2-1, with TRBD2 matching over 7 bases. Unmatched junction bases numbered 9, after V lost 6 bases and J lost 13 bases. CDR3 size: 12 residues. Germline lookup yields CDR1 SGHDN and CDR2 FVKESK. The CDR3 DNA reads TGTGCCAGCAGTCCGGGCAGCGGGACCCAGTTCTTC. It specifies CASSPGSGTQFF. Complete variable domain (other parts from reference TRBV14 and TRBJ2-1): EAGVTQFPSHSVIEKGQTVTLRCDPISGHDNLYWYRRVMGKEIKFLLHFVKESKQDESGMPNNRFLAERTGGTYSTLKVQPAELEDSGVYFCASSPGSGTQFFGPGTRLTVL.

This clonotype has a count of ten or more. This chain joins TRBV7-3 and TRBJ1-5; a weak D match, TRBD1 (6 bases). Germline V lookup: CDR1 SGHTA, CDR2 FQGTGA. This CDR3 spans 14 amino acids. Deletions cut 3 bases from V and 6 bases from J, with 12 bases between. CDR3 in DNA: TGTGCCAGCAGCTTTATTGGGGGCGGTCAGCCCCAGCATTTT. Translating it yields CASSFIGGGQPQHF.

The chain links TRBV20-1 to TRBJ2-2; TRBD1 matches 7 bases. CDR1 is DFQATT, CDR2 SNEGSKA, per germline (reference sequence). The junction had 9 bases not matched to a gene; V was cut back by 2 bases and J by 3 bases. The CDR3 consists of 16 residues. The CDR3 nucleotides are TGCAGTGCTAGAAGCCTCGACAGGGCTCACACCGGGGAGCTGTTTTTT. Its protein product is CSARSLDRAHTGELFF.

This clonotype was observed at least ten times. This chain uses TRBV7-9 with TRBJ2-1; 8 bases line up with TRBD2. The length of the CDR3 is 17 residues. CDR1 is SEHNR and CDR2 is FQNEAQ in the germline V gene (reference sequence). Unmatched junction bases numbered 18, after V lost 5 bases and J lost 9 bases. CDR3 region: CASSPRGWSGGPPEQFF. The CDR3 DNA reads TGTGCCAGCAGCCCCCGCGGCTGGAGCGGGGGCCCCCCTGAGCAGTTCTTC.

Ten or more counts support this clonotype. The rearrangement links TRBV10-3 to TRBJ2-2, with TRBD2 matching over 8 bases. Per germline, CDR1 ENHRY and CDR2 SYGVKD. V gave up 4 bases and J gave up 2 bases; unmatched junction bases: 6. This CDR3 has 16 amino acids. The CDR3: CAISGSGGNNTGELFF. CDR3 bases: TGTGCCATCAGTGGTTCGGGAGGGAATAACACCGGGGAGCTGTTTTTT.

Many counts were recorded for this clonotype. CDR3 DNA sequence: TGCGCCAGCAGCCAAGTATACCGGTTTACGAATCAGCCCCAGCATTTT. This translates into CASSQVYRFTNQPQHF. This sequence joins TRBV4-1 and TRBJ1-5; D remains ambiguous. This CDR3 has 16 residues. Trimming took 1 base from V and 4 from J, leaving 14 bases between them. Germline-derived CDR1 and CDR2 are MGHRA and YSYEKL.

The J gene is TRBJ2-4, the V gene TRBV7-9; D could derive from TRBD1 or TRBD2 (5 bases each). This CDR3 has 16 residues. The V gene lost 1 base and the J gene lost 0 bases, with 10 bases spanning the gap. The germline gives CDR1 SEHNR, CDR2 FQNEAQ (reference sequence). CDR3 coding DNA: TGTGCCAGCAGCTTAGATGGGACCCTAGCCAAAAACATTCAGTACTTC. Translation: CASSLDGTLAKNIQYF.

This clonotype was seen repeatedly, ten times or more. The chain has TRBV19 and TRBJ2-1; D possibly corresponds to TRBD2 (6 bases). Germline loops: CDR1 LNHDA, CDR2 SQIVND (reference sequence). This CDR3 is 16 amino acids long. Trimming removed 5 bases at V and 6 bases at J, with 20 bases between. CDR3 amino acids: CASSAPTRAVGNEQFF. The CDR3 nucleotides read TGTGCCAGTAGTGCCCCGACTAGAGCGGTGGGCAATGAGCAGTTCTTC. Together with reference TRBV19 and TRBJ2-1, the CDR3 gives the full variable domain: DGGITQSPKYLFRKEGQNVTLSCEQNLNHDAMYWYRQDPGQGLRLIYYSQIVNDFQKGDIAEGYSVSREKKESFPLTVTSAQKNPTAFYLCASSAPTRAVGNEQFFGPGTRLTVL.

V is TRBV5-1 and J is TRBJ2-2, with D perhaps TRBD1 (6 bases). CDR1 is SGHRS and CDR2 is YFSETQ in the germline V gene. The CDR3 contains 16 residues. Trimming took off 2 bases at V and 4 bases at J, with 15 bases between the two ends. The CDR3 reads CASSFTFTGSTGELFF. The CDR3 DNA follows: TGCGCCAGCAGCTTTACGTTTACAGGGTCCACCGGGGAGCTGTTTTTT.

The genes are TRBV7-2 and TRBJ2-1; TRBD2 agrees at 8 bases. This CDR3 is 16 amino acids long. The V gene's germline CDR1 is SGHTA and CDR2 FQGNSA. The J segment lost 4 bases and the V segment lost 0 bases, leaving 5 bases of the junction unmatched. The CDR3 region has the DNA TGTGCCAGCAGCTTAGCTGCGGCGGGAGGTTACAATGAGCAGTTCTTC. Amino acids: CASSLAAAGGYNEQFF.

For this clonotype: The DNA is omitted, as the CDR3 cannot be located on it reliably, and the CDR3 follows TCRdb's listing. The V call is TRBV10-2, the J call TRBJ1-4. Ends included, the CDR3 has 17 residues. The germline CDR1 and CDR2 sequences are WSHSY and SAAADI. This CDR3 is CASSALQGTTNEKLFFF.